Below are 7 T cell receptor beta chains sequenced from a single sample in a study of T cell responses to AZD1222 COVID-19 vaccine. The assay was immunoSEQ multiplex PCR, and TCRdb's table has in-frame clones only and misses some. Of 100,000 to 150,000 clones listed, over 90% are singletons. Sequencing was performed on peripheral blood, taken on day 0 of AZD1222 vaccination. All receptors come from an adult in good health.

The rearrangement joins TRBV5-1 to TRBJ2-3; 11 bases fit TRBD2. The germline CDR1 and CDR2 sequences are SGHRS and YFSETQ. After removal of 4 bases from V and 0 bases from J, the junction contained 1 base not matched to a gene. This CDR3 comprises 15 residues. The CDR3 nucleotides are TGCGCCAGCAGCCCTAGCGGGAGGAGCACAGATACGCAGTATTTT. Its protein product is CASSPSGRSTDTQYF. Using reference TRBV5-1 and TRBJ2-3 for the parts outside the CDR3, the full variable domain is KAGVTQTPRYLIKTRGQQVTLSCSPISGHRSVSWYQQTPGQGLQFLFEYFSETQRNKGNFPGRFSGRQFSNSRSEMNVSTLELGDSALYLCASSPSGRSTDTQYFGPGTRLTVL.

V and J are TRBV10-2 and TRBJ1-2, with D possibly matching TRBD1 (6 bases). Trimming removed 6 bases at V and 2 bases at J, with 10 bases between. The germline gives CDR1 WSHSY, CDR2 SAAADI. CDR3 length: 13 amino acids. CDR3 in amino acids: CASRTTGNYGYTF. In DNA, the CDR3 is TGCGCCAGCAGAACTACAGGGAACTATGGCTACACCTTC.

This clone was detected only once. The chain uses TRBV7-9 and TRBJ2-5, with TRBD2 matching 8 bases. V lost 5 bases and J lost 5; bases outside the gene matches: 10. Germline V gene data show CDR1 as SEHNR and CDR2 as FQNEAQ (reference sequence). This CDR3 region has 15 residues. Here the CDR3 reads CASSVGGAVLETQYF. The CDR3 region has the DNA TGTGCCAGCAGCGTCGGGGGGGCCGTTCTTGAGACCCAGTACTTC.

The chain joins TRBV4-2 to TRBJ2-2; D is perhaps TRBD2 (6 bases). The ends were cut back, 3 bases at V and 3 bases at J, with 14 bases in the middle. CDR3 size: 16 residues. In germline, CDR1 is LGHNA, CDR2 YNFKEQ. CDR3 bases: TGTGCCAGCAGCCAGTCCCTAGCGTCGGACACCGGGGAGCTGTTTTTT. This sequence encodes CASSQSLASDTGELFF.

J is TRBJ1-4 and V is TRBV7-2, with D unresolved. The V gene lost 1 base and the J gene lost 3 bases, with 6 bases spanning the gap. Germline lookup yields CDR1 SGHTA and CDR2 FQGNSA. The CDR3 extends over 14 amino acids. CDR3 in DNA: TGTGCCAGCAGCTTAGAAGTATCTAATGAAAAACTGTTTTTT. Encoded protein: CASSLEVSNEKLFF. Complete variable domain (other parts from reference TRBV7-2 and TRBJ1-4): GAGVSQSPSNKVTEKGKDVELRCDPISGHTALYWYRQSLGQGLEFLIYFQGNSAPDKSGLPSDRFSAERTGGSVSTLTIQRTQQEDSAVYLCASSLEVSNEKLFFGSGTQLSVL.

Here the CDR3 reads CASSVHNEQFF. The CDR3 DNA is TGTGCCAGCAGTGTACACAATGAGCAGTTCTTC. This chain connects TRBV14 to TRBJ2-1, with D hard to call. The CDR3 is 11 amino acids. V was clipped by 6 bases and J by 5 bases, with 5 bases between them. CDR1 and CDR2 (germline): SGHDN, FVKESK.

The chain uses TRBV2 and TRBJ2-7; D not certain. V lost 2 bases and J lost 4, with 6 bases in between. The CDR3 spans 12 residues. Germline CDR1 is SNHLY and CDR2 is FYNNEI. For the CDR3, the DNA is TGTGCCAGCAGTGAAAGTAGATACGAGCAGTACTTC. It yields the protein CASSESRYEQYF.